This T cell receptor (beta chain) is drawn from a study of OX40 agonist ivuxolimab in advanced cancers. Study-wide context: Ivuxolimab, which targeted the costimulatory receptor OX40 (CD134), was an agonistic, fully human IgG2 monoclonal antibody. Patients were allowed to have had prior anti-PD-1, anti-PD-L1 or anti-CTLA-4 therapy, and more than 35% of the dose-escalation patients had been treated with checkpoint inhibitors. Intravenous ivuxolimab was administered to patients every 2 weeks at six dose levels: 0.01, 0.1, 0.3, 1.5, 3 and 10 mg/kg. Of the 50 or so patients in dose escalation, approximately 20 had hepatocellular carcinoma, around 15 had melanoma, 9 had renal cell carcinoma and 9 had head and neck cancer. Three dose-escalation patients achieved partial responses, one with hepatocellular carcinoma and two with cutaneous melanoma. In the dose-escalation cohort, 75% to 85% of patients were male, and the mean age was approximately 60 years with a range of roughly 20 to 80. The paper describes the monotherapy dose-escalation part (N of about 52 patients) of the phase I trial of ivuxolimab. Peripheral TCRbeta sequencing was intended to test whether TCR sequence diversity was altered and clonal T-cell expansion was caused by ivuxolimab.

Patients with a history of autoimmune disease or receiving systemic immunosuppression were excluded from the trial. In every dose cohort, peripheral blood was drawn for TCR sequencing at baseline, cycle 4 day 1, and cycle 7 day 1. Samples were obtained from an open-label, multicenter, first-in-human phase I dose-escalation trial of ivuxolimab. Adults with locally advanced or metastatic melanoma, renal cell, hepatocellular, or head and neck squamous cell carcinoma were enrolled in the trial. Before TCR sequencing, CD4+ T cells and CD8+ T cells were sorted from peripheral blood as separate populations. Genomic DNA was extracted from sorted cells for sequencing of the TCRbeta CDR3 region. The immunoSEQ Assay was used to sequence the TCRbeta CDR3 regions. Drawn from immuneACCESS, this table holds only the in-frame rearrangements with V and J called that TCRdb kept. Clones are partly lost; checked studies trace under half to an unresolved V gene and leave the rest unexplained. The sample table contains about 69,000 clones; only one count was recorded for 80% of them. The ten largest clones represent under 3% of the sample.

V is clipped by 6 bases and J by 6 bases, and the sequence between their germline boundaries is 8 bases long. Looking up the germline V gene yields CDR1 SNHLY and CDR2 FYNNEI. Reading from cysteine to phenylalanine, the CDR3 counts 12 amino acids. The CDR3 DNA has 36 bases and is translated from base 1. This clone showed up just a few times. Its specific antigen is unknown. Base qualities are not at hand, and no much larger clone is one base apart. What the authors observed across the whole study: At doses of 0.1 to 3.0 mg/kg, clonal expansion of both CD4+ and CD8+ blood T cells was observed from baseline to week 6. Low levels of normalized T-cell clonal expansion were also seen in some patients who did not respond. Which antigens the clonally expanded peripheral T cells were specific for was not determined. After ivuxolimab, more expanded clones were found on average in CD8+ T cells than in CD4+ T cells. Partial responders in the 0.1-3.0 mg/kg groups had among the lowest normalized peripheral clonal expansion, especially among CD8+ T cells.

Recombination joined TRBV2 with TRBJ2-2; a confident D gene designation cannot be given. Sequenced here: CD4+ or CD8+ T cells sorted from blood, sampled in a trial of the OX40 agonist ivuxolimab. The TCR originated in an adult with an advanced solid tumor such as melanoma, head and neck, liver or kidney cancer. In nucleotides, the sequence is TGTGCCAGCAGGGGGTTGGCCGGGGAGCTGTTTTTT. This yields the protein CASRGLAGELFF.